This is a list of T cell receptor beta chains from one sample in a study of blood T cell repertoires in COVID-19. Using immunoSEQ multiplex PCR, the repertoire was profiled, and TCRdb retains in-frame clones only, with some absent. The repertoire has 150,000 to 200,000 clones, around nine tenths of them found once; the top ten carry around a tenth. What was sequenced was peripheral blood. Receptor source: a woman in her seventies with COVID-19, enrolled during active disease. CDR3s include the opening cysteine and the closing phenylalanine or tryptophan. A D gene is named only where the DNA matches it firmly. Clone size is given for some rows only: seen once, a few or many times, or a class if the clone is expanded.

V gene	clone size	CDR3 length	D gene	J gene	CDR3 protein	CDR3 DNA
TRBV15	-	15	-	TRBJ1-2	CATSRDDQTGYGYTF	TGTGCCACCAGCAGAGACGACCAGACGGGATATGGCTACACCTTC
TRBV4-1	-	13	-	TRBJ1-2	CASSPGINYGYTF	TGCGCCAGCAGCCCCGGGATTAACTATGGCTACACCTTC
TRBV15	-	14	TRBD1	TRBJ2-7	CATSRTGGIYEQYF	TGTGCCACCAGCAGGACAGGGGGCATCTACGAGCAGTACTTC
TRBV2	-	14	-	TRBJ1-6	CASSEQGGNSPLHF	TGTGCCAGCAGTGAACAGGGAGGGAATTCACCCCTCCACTTT
TRBV9	-	15	-	TRBJ1-1	CASSLLPGVNTEAFF	TGTGCCAGCAGCCTTTTACCAGGGGTGAACACTGAAGCTTTCTTT
TRBV5-1	once	13	-	TRBJ1-1	CASRRIPGTEAFF	TGCGCCAGCCGGAGGATCCCGGGCACTGAAGCTTTCTTT
TRBV24-1	-	15	TRBD1	TRBJ1-2	CATSKGTDFNYGYTF	TGTGCCACCAGTAAAGGGACAGACTTTAACTATGGCTACACCTTC
TRBV12-3/TRBV12-4	-	13	-	TRBJ1-1	CASKREKNTEAFF	TGTGCCAGCAAACGGGAAAAGAACACTGAAGCTTTCTTT
TRBV5-1	-	15	-	TRBJ1-2	CASSPGEGANYGYTF	TGCGCCAGCAGCCCGGGGGAGGGGGCTAACTATGGCTACACCTTC
TRBV5-1	-	15	-	TRBJ1-2	CASRVGGQSNYGYTF	TGCGCCAGCAGGGTTGGAGGACAGTCGAACTATGGCTACACCTTC
TRBV30	few	13	TRBD1	TRBJ2-7	CAWSVPGQYEQYF	TGTGCCTGGAGTGTACCGGGACAGTACGAGCAGTACTTC
TRBV19	-	13	-	TRBJ1-2	CASSKPETYGYTF	TGTGCCAGTAGCAAACCAGAAACCTATGGCTACACCTTC
TRBV11-2	-	18	TRBD2	TRBJ2-1	CASSFGRVGSGTYNEQFF	TGTGCCAGCAGCTTTGGCCGGGTGGGTAGCGGGACCTACAATGAGCAGTTCTTC
TRBV3-1/TRBV3-2	-	11	-	TRBJ1-6	CASSGQQGAHF	TGTGCCAGCAGCGGACAACAGGGTGCGCACTTT
TRBV2	-	12	-	TRBJ1-2	CASRETDYGYTF	TGTGCCAGCAGGGAGACAGACTATGGCTACACCTTC
TRBV6-2/TRBV6-3	-	12	-	TRBJ1-2	CASSWQGGGYTF	TGTGCCAGCAGTTGGCAGGGTGGCGGCTACACCTTC
TRBV2	-	13	TRBD1	TRBJ2-7	CASTGTEGYEQYF	TGTGCCAGCACCGGGACAGAGGGCTACGAGCAGTACTTC
TRBV7-9	-	18	TRBD1	TRBJ1-2	CASSVTPGQGSQAYGYTF	TGTGCCAGCAGCGTAACGCCGGGACAGGGTTCCCAGGCCTATGGCTACACCTTC
TRBV4-2	few	12	-	TRBJ2-7	CASSRDSGEQYF	TGTGCCAGCAGCCGAGACAGTGGCGAGCAGTACTTC
TRBV7-9	-	12	-	TRBJ2-7	CASRRTNYEQYF	TGTGCCAGCAGACGGACAAACTACGAGCAGTACTTC
TRBV6-2/TRBV6-3	-	15	-	TRBJ1-1	CASSYYGGQDPEAFF	TGTGCCAGCAGTTATTATGGCGGCCAAGATCCTGAAGCTTTCTTT
TRBV10-3	once	14	-	TRBJ1-5	CAISESQGFQPQHF	TGTGCCATCAGTGAGTCACAGGGTTTTCAGCCCCAGCATTTT
TRBV19	-	14	-	TRBJ2-1	CASSTGSSYNEQFF	TGTGCCAGTAGTACGGGGAGCTCCTACAATGAGCAGTTCTTC
TRBV30	-	14	-	TRBJ2-7	CAWSVQTGTYEQYF	TGTGCCTGGAGTGTACAAACGGGGACCTACGAGCAGTACTTC
TRBV7-8	-	17	TRBD2	TRBJ2-7	CASSGLAGGWGSYEQYF	TGTGCCAGCAGCGGACTAGCGGGGGGCTGGGGCTCCTACGAGCAGTACTTC
TRBV2	-	14	TRBD1	TRBJ1-5	CASSYRGSNQPQHF	TGTGCCAGCAGCTACAGGGGTAGCAATCAGCCCCAGCATTTT